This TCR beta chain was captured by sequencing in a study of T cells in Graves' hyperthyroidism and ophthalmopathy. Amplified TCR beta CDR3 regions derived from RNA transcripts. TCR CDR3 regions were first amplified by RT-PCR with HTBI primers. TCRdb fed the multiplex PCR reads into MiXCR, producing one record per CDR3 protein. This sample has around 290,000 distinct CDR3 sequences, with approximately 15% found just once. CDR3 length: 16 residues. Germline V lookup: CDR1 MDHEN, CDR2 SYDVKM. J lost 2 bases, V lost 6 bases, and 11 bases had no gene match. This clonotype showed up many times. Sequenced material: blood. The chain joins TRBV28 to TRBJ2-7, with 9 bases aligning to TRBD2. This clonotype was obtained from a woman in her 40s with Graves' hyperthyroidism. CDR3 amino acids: CASSLFEGGRAYEQYF. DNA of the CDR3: TGTGCCAGCAGCCTCTTCGAGGGCGGGAGGGCCTACGAGCAGTACTTC.